This TCR beta chain was sequenced during a study of beta chain bispecific antibodies for T cell cancers. About the study: Surviving healthy donor T cells from leukemia-line and bispecific antibody cocultures were TRBV-sequenced for family depletion. Study results and limitations: Versus anti-CD19, TRBV5-5 fell approximately 98% and related TRBV5-6 fell 91.6%. The leukemia cells, rather than normal T cells, gave most of the targeted TRBV signal.

TCRdb independently ran MiXCR on the 5' RACE reads; one entry per CDR3 protein. Of about 9,000 distinct CDR3 sequences in the sample, 2.2% are singletons; the top ten hold around 71%. The CDR3 covers 15 residues. CDR1 is MDHEN, CDR2 SYDVKM, per germline. The V and J ends lost 3 bases and 0 bases respectively, with 12 bases between them. Blood mononuclear cells were expanded for 2 to 4 days using either OKT3 anti-CD3 antibody or CD3/CD28 beads. Each coculture: roughly 50,000 target cells, roughly 50,000 normal T cells, bispecific antibody. This clonotype has ten or more counts. Its specificity is not known.

This clonotype was obtained from a human donor in good health. Some clones in this sample may be carry-over from other donors' samples. Sequencing was performed on T cells from a healthy donor cultured with Jurkat leukemia cells, taken from a culture containing an anti-CD19 bispecific antibody. V usage is TRBV28 and J usage is TRBJ2-7, with D perhaps given as TRBD1 or TRBD2 (6 bases each). CDR3 in DNA: TGTGCCAGCAGTTTTAGGGGGGCCCGCTCCTACGAGCAGTACTTC. It translates to CASSFRGARSYEQYF.